Included here is one T cell receptor beta chain sequence, with context. CDR1 and CDR2 from the germline V gene are SGDLS and YYNGEE. The CDR3 covers 16 residues. V dropped 0 bases and J dropped 4; count of bases not matched to a gene: 5. These data originate in a study of technical replicates of blood from a few donors. Some clones are missing from TCRdb's copy, which holds only in-frame ones; the method was immunoSEQ multiplex PCR. The table lists under 90,000 clones, 95% to 98% of them singletons. The J gene is TRBJ2-3, the V gene TRBV9, with TRBD2 matching 10 bases. The sequence derives from a human donor in good health. Material for sequencing was T cells isolated from PBMCs. The CDR3 region has the DNA TGTGCCAGCAGCGTAGACAGCGGGAGGGTTCCAGATACGCAGTATTTT. Translation gives CASSVDSGRVPDTQYF.